This T cell receptor (beta chain) is drawn from a study of stem cell transplantation in POMP-related autoinflammatory disease. As for the study in general: Pre-transplant patients had naive-skewed CD4+ T cells and few CD8+ T cells. General study points: In PRAID patients, the number of distinct TRB V-J gene pairings was restricted.

V lost 7 bases to trimming and J lost 13 bases, with 19 bases between them. Looked up from germline, CDR1 is SEHNR and CDR2 is FQNEAQ (reference sequence). This CDR3 has 12 residues. The protocol was immunoSEQ multiplex PCR, while the TCRdb copy is restricted to in-frame clones and leaves out a portion. Of some 70,000 clones detected, roughly 93% appear once; the ten largest clones hold about 0.71%. This clone occurred once. Its antigen remains unidentified. The genes are TRBV7-9 and TRBJ2-5; the D gene is possibly TRBD1 (5 bases). Sequenced here: CD4+ T cells from PBMCs, sampled after stem cell transplantation. The TCR was taken from a human patient with POMP-related autoinflammation and immune dysregulation (PRAID). T cells may partly derive from the graft donor. CDR3 DNA: TGTGCCAGCACCCTAGGTGGGGCGACACCGTACTTC. It is translated as CASTLGGATPYF.